Detailed here is one TCR beta chain. Its antigen is currently unknown. Sequencing ends 3 residues short of the CDR3 end; the germline J gene provides the rest. This CDR3 spans 16 amino acids. Germline lookup yields CDR1 DFQATT and CDR2 SNEGSKA (reference sequence). The protocol was immunoSEQ multiplex PCR, while the TCRdb copy is restricted to in-frame clones and leaves out a portion. The sample shows over 25,000 clones, and approximately 8.4% sits with its ten largest clones. The sample belongs to a study of T cells in women clearing cervical HPV infection. Study at large: Only a few women had HLA typing results available. Study-level findings and limits: CIN3+ cases had significantly higher TCR richness than controls; evenness did not differ. A classifier using richness and V gene abundances reached an AUC of about 0.83.

Sequenced input: blood buffy coat. The receptor's source is a woman aged 18 to 75 with a cervical HPV16 infection that either progressed to CIN3+ or cleared (not recorded which). The rearrangement links TRBV20-1 to TRBJ1-1; 7 bases are shared with TRBD1. This CDR3 is CSASQRAGTAKPGAFF. Partial CDR3 DNA: TGCAGTGCTAGCCAAAGAGCAGGGACAGCCAAACCAGGA.